This TCR beta chain was found in a study of blood T cell repertoires in COVID-19. About the research overall: The study drew acute and convalescent COVID-19 samples from the United States, Italy and Spain. In each case, the material was cDNA or gDNA derived from T cells, B-cell-depleted T cells, or PBMCs.

This clone appeared a single time. The V gene's germline CDR1 is SGHAT and CDR2 FQNNGV. The CDR3 totals 20 residues. Trimming at V came to 0 bases and at J to 5 bases, leaving 14 bases not matched to a gene. Authors' methods: It was from reference gene primer amplification that nucleated cell counts were estimated. The table came from immunoSEQ multiplex PCR; TCRdb's copy has only in-frame clones and leaves some out. The DNA was the basis for D and trimming; V, J and clone size are from that table. The repertoire has 55,000 to 65,000 clones, roughly 90% of them found once; the top ten carry about a tenth.

The clonotype comes from a human donor with acute or convalescent COVID-19. The donor label of this sample is uncertain. The chain is built from TRBV11-2 and TRBJ2-1; 12 positions match TRBD2. Sequences were obtained from peripheral blood. The CDR3 DNA reads TGTGCCAGCAGCTTAGATCGAATTGCTAGCGGGAGGGGAGCCCACAATGAGCAGTTCTTC. Translation gives CASSLDRIASGRGAHNEQFF.